This T cell receptor beta chain was found in a study of T cells after yellow fever vaccination (dated by TCRdb to the late 2010s). Study-wide context: Libraries from fractions with low cell numbers were prepared with the SMART-Seq v4 Ultra Low Input RNA kit. Blood was collected at multiple timepoints before and after primary and secondary immunization, and bulk PBMC replicates and cell subsets were isolated. Bulk TCR alpha and beta repertoires were sequenced longitudinally to track T-cell clones before and after primary and booster YFV17D yellow fever vaccination. Two healthy male donors, one aged 18 to 30 and one aged 30 to 40 years, were included in the cohort.

This clonotype appeared many times. No antigen is known for it. Base quality data are lacking; no much larger clone is found one base away. On the study overall, not on this receptor specifically: The secondary T-cell response was found to be weaker but faster than the primary response, with a peak reached on day 5 rather than on day 15. Because the study included only two donors, the extent to which the findings can be generalized is limited. After the booster, most of the clones that had expanded following primary vaccination were detected again (approximately 95% of CD4 and around 90% of CD8), which suggests that memory was broadly maintained. Computational filtering was needed because FACS-sorted repertoires could contain abundant contaminating clonotypes from the bulk population. A small fraction of clonotypes appeared in both the CD4 and CD8 compartments, likely as a result of convergent recombination.

The CDR3 spans 16 residues, from the cysteine through the phenylalanine. CDR3 DNA only is kept here, 48 bases in frame from base 1. V loses 6 bases of germline sequence and J loses 9 bases, and the interval between the two ends is 29 bases. CDR1 and CDR2 were assigned from the germline V gene (reference sequence) as DFQATT and SNEGSKA. The treatment or condition label corresponds to: live attenuated yellow fever vaccine strain. At each blood-draw timepoint, two biological replicates of bulk PBMCs were collected. PBMCs were isolated from peripheral blood using a standard Ficoll-Paque protocol. RNA was extracted with TriZol from bulk PBMCs, CD4 and CD8 fractions, and dextramer-positive and dextramer-negative fractions. Instrument on record: Illumina NovaSeq 6000. TCR cDNA was synthesized by 5'RACE template switching, which introduced a universal primer site and unique molecular identifiers. Priming of cDNA synthesis was performed from both the TCR alpha and TCR beta constant segments. Two PCR steps were used to amplify libraries, with sample barcodes and sequencing adapters being added in the second step. Sequencing of libraries was done on Illumina HiSeq 2500 (2x100 bp) or NovaSeq (2x150 bp). The study's own analysis went as follows. Demultiplexing of reads and collapsing into UMI consensus sequences were performed with MIGEC, and V(D)J alignment was carried out with MiXCR. Vaccine-responding clonotypes were defined with edgeR using replicate PBMC samples, requiring FDR below 0.01 and a log2 fold change above 5 up to day 15. CD4 or CD8 identity was assigned to each bulk clonotype according to whether the clonotype was present at higher abundance in the sequenced CD4 repertoire or the sequenced CD8 repertoire. TCRdb handled the public reads itself, with Q25 trimming in fastp and clone calling in MiXCR, and kept productive beta chains. Each entry merges the rows of one CDR3 protein and shows their most common DNA and genes. These V and J calls are TCRdb output, not the study's own analysis. The table for this sample lists a few hundred thousand distinct CDR3 sequences; approximately 3.8% of them were counted only once. Clones ranked in the top ten supply less than 25% of the sample.

The chain uses TRBV20-1 and TRBJ1-1; the D gene is perhaps TRBD1, on 6 matching bases. This TCR was sampled from a man aged 18 to 35 who received the YFV17D yellow fever vaccine. Sequenced here: PBMCs, sampled on the day of the yellow fever booster vaccination. In nucleotide form, the sequence is TGCAGTGCGCAGGGCCCCTGGCAGGGGAGAATGGGGCAAGCTTTCTTT. Its protein reads: CSAQGPWQGRMGQAFF.